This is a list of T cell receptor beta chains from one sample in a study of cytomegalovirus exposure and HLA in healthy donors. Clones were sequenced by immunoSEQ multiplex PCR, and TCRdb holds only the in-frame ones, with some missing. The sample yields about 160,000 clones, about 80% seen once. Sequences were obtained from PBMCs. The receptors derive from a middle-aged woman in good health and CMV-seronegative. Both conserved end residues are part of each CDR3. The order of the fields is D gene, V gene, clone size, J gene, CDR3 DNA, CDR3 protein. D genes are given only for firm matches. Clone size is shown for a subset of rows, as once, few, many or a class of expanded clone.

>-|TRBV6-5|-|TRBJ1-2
TGTGCCAGCAGTTACGACGCGGGTAACTATGGCTACACCTTC
CASSYDAGNYGYTF
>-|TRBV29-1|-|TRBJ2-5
TGCAGCGTTGGAGGGGTGGGGACAGGGACAGAGCGGGGGGACCAAGAGACCCAGTACTTC
CSVGGVGTGTERGDQETQYF
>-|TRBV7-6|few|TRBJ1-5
TGTGCCAGCAGCTTAGCCCAGGGACAGCCCCAGCATTTT
CASSLAQGQPQHF
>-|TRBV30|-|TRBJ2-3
TGTGCCTGGAGTTATGTGAGGGATACGCAGTATTTT
CAWSYVRDTQYF
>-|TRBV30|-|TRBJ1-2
TGTGCCTGGAGTCGCCAGGGAAATAGCTACACCTTC
CAWSRQGNSYTF
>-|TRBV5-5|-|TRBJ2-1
TGTGCCAGCAGCTCGTGGGCCGAGAGCTCCTACAATGAGCAGTTCTTC
CASSSWAESSYNEQFF
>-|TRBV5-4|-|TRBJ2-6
TGTGCCAGCAGCTTGGACCCGCGGCTTCCTGGGGCCAACGTCCTGACTTTC
CASSLDPRLPGANVLTF
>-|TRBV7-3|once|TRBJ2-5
TGTGCCAGCAGCGCAACGGGACTAGGGGGCTGGGAGACCCAGTACTTC
CASSATGLGGWETQYF
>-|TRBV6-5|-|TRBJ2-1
TGTGCCAGCAGTACGCGTCACGGGGAGCAGTTCTTC
CASSTRHGEQFF
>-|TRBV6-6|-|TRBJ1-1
TGTGCCAGCAGTTACTCGATAGAGACTGAAGCTTTCTTT
CASSYSIETEAFF
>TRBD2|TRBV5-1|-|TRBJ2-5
TGCGCCAGCGGTCCGCTAGCGGGAGAAGAGACCCAGTACTTC
CASGPLAGEETQYF
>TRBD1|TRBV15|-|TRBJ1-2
TGTGCCACCAGCAGTGGGGACGACAGGGGAGGAGGCTACACCTTC
CATSSGDDRGGGYTF
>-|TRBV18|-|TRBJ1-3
TGTGCCAGCTCCCTCGCTACCGGACAGAGCTCTGGAAACACCATATATTTT
CASSLATGQSSGNTIYF
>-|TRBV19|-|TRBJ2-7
TGTGCCAGTAGTATACCCGGAGGTGCCTACGAGCAGTACTTC
CASSIPGGAYEQYF
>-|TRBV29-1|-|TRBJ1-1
TGCAGCGTTAAAGCCCCAGGAAGAACTGAAGCTTTCTTT
CSVKAPGRTEAFF
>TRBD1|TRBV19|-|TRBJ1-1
TGTGCCAGTAGTAGAGACAGGGGGGAGAACACTGAAGCTTTCTTT
CASSRDRGENTEAFF
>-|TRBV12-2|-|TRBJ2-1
TGTGCAAGTCGCTTAAGGCTAGCGGCCCACAATGAGCAGTTCTTC
CASRLRLAAHNEQFF
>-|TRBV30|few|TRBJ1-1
TGTGCCTGGAATCTGGGGGGAGCCAGGGAGAACACTGAAGCTTTCTTT
CAWNLGGARENTEAFF
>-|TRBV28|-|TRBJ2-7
TGTGCCAGCAGTGAAACCGGGACAACCGCCTACGAGCAGTACTTC
CASSETGTTAYEQYF
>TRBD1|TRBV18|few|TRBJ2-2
TGTGCCAGCTCACCGACGGGACAGGGGACCGGGGAGCTGTTTTTT
CASSPTGQGTGELFF
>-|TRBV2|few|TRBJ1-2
TGTGCCAGCAGTGAGGGCAGAGACTATGGCTACACCTTC
CASSEGRDYGYTF
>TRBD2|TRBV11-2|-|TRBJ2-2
TGTGCCAGCAGCTTCCTAGGGGTAGCGGGAAGCGCCGGGGAGCTGTTTTTT
CASSFLGVAGSAGELFF
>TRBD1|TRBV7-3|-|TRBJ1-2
TGTGCCAGCAGCGGGACAGAAGGTGGCTACACCTTC
CASSGTEGGYTF
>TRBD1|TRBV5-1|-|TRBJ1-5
TGCGCCAGCAGCTCGTCTGGACAGGGCAATCAGCCCCAGCATTTT
CASSSSGQGNQPQHF
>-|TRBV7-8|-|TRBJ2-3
TGTGCCAGCAGCTTAGGACAGGACGGTTCAGATACGCAGTATTTT
CASSLGQDGSDTQYF
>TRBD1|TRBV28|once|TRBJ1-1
TGTGCCAGCAGTCCTGACAGGGGCCTTAACACTGAAGCTTTCTTT
CASSPDRGLNTEAFF
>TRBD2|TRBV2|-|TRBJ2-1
TGTGCCAGCAGTGAGGGTCGGGGGGGGAACAATGAGCAGTTCTTC
CASSEGRGGNNEQFF
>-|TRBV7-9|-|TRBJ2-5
TGTGCCAGCAGCTTAGACGGGGCGGGACAAGAGACCCAGTACTTC
CASSLDGAGQETQYF
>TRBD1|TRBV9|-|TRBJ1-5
TGTGCCAGCAGCGTTGGAACCATTGACAGGGGAGGCAATCAGCCCCAGCATTTT
CASSVGTIDRGGNQPQHF
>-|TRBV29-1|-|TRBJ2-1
TGCAGCGTTGATGGGGCCCGACGGAATGAGCAGTTCTTC
CSVDGARRNEQFF
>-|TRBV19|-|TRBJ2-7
TGTGCCAGTTCGACACCTTCCTACGAGCAGTACTTC
CASSTPSYEQYF
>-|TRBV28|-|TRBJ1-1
TGTGCCAGCAGTCTTGGGGCCCTGGAAGCTTTCTTT
CASSLGALEAFF
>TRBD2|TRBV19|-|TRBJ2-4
TGTGCCAGTAGTAACGTAGCGGGAAGGGCGGACATTCAGTACTTC
CASSNVAGRADIQYF
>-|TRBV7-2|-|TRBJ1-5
TGTGCCAGCAGCCTGCGGGATCAGCCCCAGCATTTT
CASSLRDQPQHF
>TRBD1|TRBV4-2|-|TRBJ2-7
TGTGCCAGCAGCCCTCGTGGTGCGACAGGGGGGACCTACGAGCAGTACTTC
CASSPRGATGGTYEQYF
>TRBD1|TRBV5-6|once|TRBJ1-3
TGTGCCAGCAGCTTCGACAGGGCTGGAAACACCATATATTTT
CASSFDRAGNTIYF
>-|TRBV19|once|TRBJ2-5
TGTGCCAGTAGTATAGGCAGGGATAGTACGGAGACCCAGTACTTC
CASSIGRDSTETQYF
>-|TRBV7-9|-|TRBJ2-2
TGTGCCAGCAGCTTAAGGACAGATAGAGGAACGAAGAACACCGGGGAGCTGTTTTTT
CASSLRTDRGTKNTGELFF
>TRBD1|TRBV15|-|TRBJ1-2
TGTGCCACGTCGACAGGGAAATCGTATGGCTACACCTTC
CATSTGKSYGYTF
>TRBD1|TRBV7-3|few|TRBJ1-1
TGTGCCAGCAGCTCTGGACAGGGGAGGGAAGCTTTCTTT
CASSSGQGREAFF
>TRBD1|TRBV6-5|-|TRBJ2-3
TGTGCCAGCAGTAACGGGACAGGATACACAGATACGCAGTATTTT
CASSNGTGYTDTQYF
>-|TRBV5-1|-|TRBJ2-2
TGCGCCAGCAGTTCGACAGGGAACACCGGGGAGCTGTTTTTT
CASSSTGNTGELFF
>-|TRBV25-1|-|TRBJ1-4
TGTGCCAGCAGTGAACCTTCCTCAGGAGAAAAACTGTTTTTT
CASSEPSSGEKLFF
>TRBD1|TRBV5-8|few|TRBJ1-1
TGTGCCAGCAGCTTGGTTGACAGGGGCGCTGAAGCTTTCTTT
CASSLVDRGAEAFF
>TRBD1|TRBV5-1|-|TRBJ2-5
TGCGCCAGCAGCTCCGGACAGGGTCAAGAGACCCAGTACTTC
CASSSGQGQETQYF
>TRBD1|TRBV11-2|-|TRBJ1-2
TGTGCCAGCAGCTTGAATCAGGGGGGTGGCTATGGCTACACCTTC
CASSLNQGGGYGYTF